The clone carrying this T cell receptor beta chain was detected a few times. Its antigen is unidentified. PCR primers comprised 60 Vbeta and 13 Jbeta primers. Generated by immunoSEQ multiplex PCR, the TCRdb table keeps only in-frame clones and is missing some. The sample lists approximately 150,000 clones, roughly 74% seen once, with approximately 10% in the top ten. The entry originates in a study of cytomegalovirus exposure and HLA in healthy donors. This CDR3 comprises 13 residues. The J segment lost 7 bases and the V segment lost 7 bases, leaving 9 bases of the junction unmatched. The V gene's germline CDR1 is MNHEY and CDR2 SVGAGI. General study findings and limits: Later, TCR association rates were found to vary by HLA locus, highest for DRB1 and lowest for HLA-C.

This TCR was recovered from a man between 18 and 29 years old in good health and CMV-seropositive. Sequenced sample: PBMCs. The V call is TRBV6-5, the J call TRBJ1-1; 7 bases are a match to TRBD1. The CDR3 spells CASTLTGFGEAFF. CDR3 coding DNA: TGTGCCAGCACCCTGACAGGGTTTGGTGAAGCTTTCTTT.